The present entry profiles one T cell receptor beta chain with its context. Its specificity is unknown. The length of the CDR3 is 16 residues. Germline V gives CDR1 MNHEY, CDR2 SMNVEV (reference sequence). Trimming stripped 4 bases from V and 5 bases from J, with 17 bases between. The data belong to a study of T cells after yellow fever vaccination. Overall study findings and caveats: Though it reached lower strength, the secondary response hit its peak faster, day 5 versus 15. At around 95% for CD4 and around 91% for CD8, most primary-vaccination clones showed up again after the booster. Clonotypes found in both CD4 and CD8 compartments made up a small share.

Making TCR cDNA involved 5'RACE template switching, which added UMIs and a universal primer site. TCRdb re-called the 5' RACE reads with MiXCR, one entry per CDR3 protein. The sample holds about 240,000 distinct CDR3 sequences, 6.9% seen once. The sample in question was CD4+ T cells sorted from PBMCs, obtained 15 days after the yellow fever booster vaccination. This receptor was identified in a young man who received the YFV17D yellow fever vaccine. The chain employs TRBV27 and TRBJ2-2; the D gene is possibly TRBD2 (6 bases). CDR3 protein: CASSSQEGGLTGELFF. The DNA for the CDR3 is TGTGCCAGCAGTTCCCAAGAGGGAGGATTGACCGGGGAGCTGTTTTTT.